This T cell receptor (beta chain) emerged from a study of shared clonotypes between healthy human individuals. Across the whole study: In total, the donors were two women and a few men aged 18 to 49.

In germline, CDR1 is SGHNT, CDR2 YYREEE (reference sequence). Trimming took 3 bases from V and 2 from J; bases not matched to a gene: 9. The CDR3 has 16 amino acids. Sequencing used immunoSEQ multiplex PCR; TCRdb keeps in-frame clones, though not all of them. The table includes fewer than 1.8 million clones, approximately 98.5% detected once. As for this clone: Its matching antigen is unknown.

Study-wide results and limits: Generally, estimated richness proved larger in naive subsets than it did in memory subsets.

The sequenced material came from naive CD4+ T cells sorted from blood. Subset of the sample: CD45RA+ positively selected. The V and J genes are TRBV5-4 and TRBJ2-5, with 8 nucleotides matching TRBD1. This clonotype was obtained from a man younger than 45 in good health. CDR3 protein: CASSSGGATGQETQYF. CDR3 nucleotides: TGTGCCAGCAGCTCAGGGGGCGCCACAGGTCAAGAGACCCAGTACTTC.